This TCR beta chain was documented in a study of cytomegalovirus exposure and HLA in healthy donors. Overall study findings and caveats: Across donors, most TCRs were seen rarely, yet some public ones were widespread. In vitro, three CMV-associated chains proved specific for CMV antigens.

A note on this clone: Its antigen remains unidentified.

Measured with immunoSEQ multiplex PCR; TCRdb has only the in-frame clones, and not every one. In the table there are around 180,000 clones, approximately 80% of which are singletons. The donors were members of the validation cohort, which comprised 120 subjects and was separate from the first cohort of 666 subjects. The CDR3 has 15 residues. J was trimmed by 5 bases and V by 4 bases; bases with no gene match: 9. CDR1 is MNHEY, CDR2 SMNVEV, per germline (reference sequence). The sequenced sample was PBMCs. This chain uses TRBV27 with TRBJ1-2; 8 bases line up with TRBD1. The clonotype comes from a man between 18 and 29 years old in good health and CMV-seropositive. The chain's CDR3 is CASSSARDRWYGYTF. The DNA of the CDR3 is TGTGCCAGCAGTTCGGCCCGGGACAGGTGGTATGGCTACACCTTC.